This T cell receptor (beta chain) was identified during a study of T cell repertoires in cytomegalovirus infection. For the study at large: Used in the study were CMV epitopes, some recently identified and HLA-C-restricted, others well-studied and HLA-B-restricted. General study results and limits: Identification of carriers of CMV plus the relevant HLA was achieved through cumulative public TCR beta family frequency.

Trimming shortened V by 1 base and J by 6 bases, and 10 bases separated the two germline ends. The V gene's germline CDR1 is MGHRA and CDR2 YSYEKL. CDR3 size: 15 residues. Note on this clonotype: The antigen remains undetermined.

TCRdb re-analysed the reads in MiXCR, keeping a single row per CDR3 protein. The sample comprises 550,000 to 850,000 distinct CDR3 sequences, 30% to 35% of which are singletons, and 15% to 20% rests with the top ten. The chain recombines TRBV4-1 with TRBJ1-6, with D possibly matching TRBD1 (6 bases). The input for sequencing was cultured PBMCs, taken from culture after CMV antigen stimulation. The receptor was isolated from a human donor in good health (CMV status not recorded). Some clones in this sample may be carry-over from other donors' samples. The CDR3 region has the DNA TGCGCCAGCAGCCAAGGACAGGCCTTTAATTCACCCCTCCACTTT. Translation gives CASSQGQAFNSPLHF.